The T cell receptor (beta chain) described here comes from a study of blood T cell repertoires in COVID-19. As originally analysed: Counts of nucleated cells, estimated from reference gene primer amplification, were obtained. TCRdb keeps only in-frame clones here, not all; method: immunoSEQ multiplex PCR. V, J and clone size are taken as reported in that table, and D and trimming were inferred from the DNA itself. The table includes approximately 160,000 clones, around 90% detected once. With V trimmed by 5 bases and J by 3 bases, 5 bases remained unmatched. The CDR3 is 15 amino acids. The germline V gene has CDR1 LGHNT and CDR2 FRNRAP. This clone appeared a few times.

This receptor was taken from a man in his 60s with active or convalescent COVID-19. Sequenced: peripheral blood. The V call is TRBV12-5, the J call TRBJ2-1; 9 bases are a match to TRBD1. As DNA, the CDR3 is TGTGCTAGTGGTCCGGGACAGGGAGTCTACAATGAGCAGTTCTTC. As protein: CASGPGQGVYNEQFF.